This T cell receptor (beta chain) was identified during a study of blood T cell repertoires in COVID-19. Per the authors' pipeline: Reference gene primers were amplified, and this amplification served to estimate nucleated cell counts. Clones were sequenced by immunoSEQ multiplex PCR, and TCRdb holds only the in-frame ones, with some missing. V, J and clone size were drawn from that table, and D and trimming were deduced from the DNA. Of roughly 500,000 clones in the sample, roughly nine tenths were seen once. The Seattle patients joined while their infection was active and were tracked longitudinally afterward. CDR1 and CDR2 (germline): GTSNPN, SVGIG (reference sequence). The CDR3 sequence is 14 residues long. With 3 bases clipped from V and 7 bases from J, the junction kept 4 bases outside the gene matches.

Sequenced material: peripheral blood. The chain recombines TRBV30 with TRBJ2-1; 12 bases fit TRBD2. The receptor was isolated from a man younger than 35 with COVID-19, enrolled during active disease. This CDR3 reads CAWRLAGGLNEQFF. CDR3 bases: TGTGCCTGGAGACTAGCGGGAGGCCTAAATGAGCAGTTCTTC.